This T cell receptor beta chain was retrieved from a study of Ad26.COV2.S vaccination and SARS-CoV-2 variants. Study-level information: A participant enrolled in the COV1001 Ad26.COV2.S trial arm provided the sample. The study gave Ad26.COV2.S intramuscularly, once or twice 56 days apart.

The sample's treatment: roughly 18 received Ad26.COV2.S at low or high dose, single or two shots; roughly five received placebo; per-sample allocation not given. Samples were taken on day 63 after the first vaccine or placebo injection. The study used a vaccine consisting of an Ad26 vector that expressed Wuhan-strain SARS-CoV-2 spike. TCRdb's copy holds only in-frame clones and misses some; the assay was immunoSEQ multiplex PCR. The data show around 340,000 clones, around nine tenths seen once. Details on this clone: Its antigen is unidentified. The same CDR3 can be traced to other DNA sequences in this sample.

V lost 3 bases to trimming and J lost 4 bases; unmatched junction nucleotides: 3. Germline V gene lookup returns CDR1 MGHRA and CDR2 YSYEKL. This CDR3 has 15 amino acids. Overall study results and limits: Recipients of vaccine and of placebo showed similar breadth of their non-spike TCR repertoires.

The material was peripheral blood, obtained in a trial of Ad26.COV2.S vaccine versus placebo. The V gene is TRBV4-1, the J gene TRBJ1-4; 9 bases are a match to TRBD1. The TCR was taken from a person aged 18-65 years who received the Ad26.COV2.S COVID-19 vaccine or a placebo. The CDR3 spells CASSQGQGRNEKLFF. The CDR3 DNA sequence: TGCGCCAGCAGCCAGGGACAGGGTCGTAATGAAAAACTGTTTTTT.